The entry below gives a single TCR beta chain sequence along with its context. The final CDR3 position lacks the conserved phenylalanine or tryptophan, pointing to a likely read error. These data are taken from a study of early T cells in non-severe SARS-CoV-2 infection. The CDR3 runs to 16 residues. V was clipped by 2 bases and J by 10 bases; unmatched bases: 6. CDR1 and CDR2 (germline): KGHSH, LQKENI. Individually, cDNA molecules had unique molecular identifiers attached to them. In TCRdb, the 5' RACE reads were re-called with MiXCR into one record per CDR3 protein. The table lists 70,000 to 95,000 distinct CDR3 sequences, about a sixth of them singletons.

This clonotype was sampled from an adult who was a healthcare worker with PCR-confirmed SARS-CoV-2 infection or an uninfected control (not recorded which). The source material was whole blood. The V and J genes are TRBV18 and TRBJ2-1; 15 nucleotides match TRBD2. The CDR3 reads CASSPTGLAGGREQFL. The CDR3 DNA reads TGTGCCAGCTCACCAACTGGACTAGCGGGAGGGAGGGAGCAGTTCCTC.